This TCR beta chain was retrieved from a study of cytomegalovirus exposure and HLA in healthy donors. Across the whole study: The Caucasian-associated ancestry cluster contained 81% of the roughly 390 genotyped donors. Points from the study as a whole: One cluster of highly shared sequence variants probably arose as a sequencing artifact.

In the case of this clone: The antigen is undetermined.

Both 60 Vbeta primers and 13 Jbeta primers went into the PCR. Some clones are missing from TCRdb's copy, which holds only in-frame ones; the method was immunoSEQ multiplex PCR. The sample comprises roughly 170,000 clones, over 70% of which are singletons, and 2% to 2.5% rests with the top ten. Germline V lookup: CDR1 MDHEN, CDR2 SYDVKM. V was shortened by 2 bases and J by 7 bases, with 21 bases between the two germline ends. The length of the CDR3 is 16 residues. This sequence originates from a woman in her twenties or thirties in good health and CMV-seronegative. The sample comprised PBMCs. The chain carries TRBV28 and TRBJ2-7, with D perhaps matching TRBD1 (5 bases). CDR3 amino acids: CASSLVGLLVPSEQYF. The DNA for the CDR3 is TGTGCCAGCAGTTTAGTGGGGCTTCTGGTCCCTTCTGAGCAGTACTTC. Full variable domain (remainder filled in from reference TRBV28 and TRBJ2-7): DVKVTQSSRYLVKRTGEKVFLECVQDMDHENMFWYRQDPGLGLRLIYFSYDVKMKEKGDIPEGYSVSREKKERFSLILESASTNQTSMYLCASSLVGLLVPSEQYFGPGTRLTVT.